This T cell receptor (beta chain) was sequenced during a study of T cells in Graves' hyperthyroidism and ophthalmopathy. The CDR3 regions of TCR beta were amplified from RNA transcripts. RT-PCR in the first round (using the HTBI primer set) targeted the TCR CDR3. Each CDR3 protein is one row after TCRdb ran MiXCR on the multiplex PCR reads. The sample yields about 300,000 distinct CDR3 sequences, around 20% seen once. Patients affected by ophthalmopathy presented a Clinical Activity Score of at least 3, a NOSPECS grade of at least 4, and disease duration below 3 months. CDR3 length equals 15 residues. The germline gives CDR1 SSHAT, CDR2 FNYEAQ (reference sequence). About this clonotype itself: Its specificity is unknown. The junction and the germline gene differ at one end; a read error may be behind it.

Study outcomes and limitations: Ophthalmopathy cases were set apart from stable hyperthyroidism by a 13 V-J model.

V gene TRBV7-7 combines with J gene TRBJ2-6, with D uncertain. This sequence originates from a man aged 45 to 65 with Graves' ophthalmopathy. The sample taken for sequencing was blood. CDR3 sequence: CASSLGNSGANVLTF. In DNA, the CDR3 is TGTGCTAGCAGCTTAGGGAACTCTGGGGCCAACGTCCTGACTTTC. Full variable domain (remainder filled in from reference TRBV7-7 and TRBJ2-6): GAGVSQSPRYKVTKRGQDVTLRCDPISSHATLYWYQQALGQGPEFLTYFNYEAQPDKSGLPSDRFSAERPEGSISTLTIQRTEQRDSAMYRCASSLGNSGANVLTFGAGSRLTVL.